This TCR beta chain was recovered during a study of shared clonotypes between healthy human individuals. Only CD45RO-negative cells positively selected for CCR7 counted as naive CD8 cells, so terminally differentiated effector memory CD45RA+ cells were excluded. How the authors handled the data: Without quality scores, immunoSEQ junctional reads could not be filtered like full-length reads. The assay was immunoSEQ multiplex PCR, and TCRdb's table has in-frame clones only and misses some. Clone size and V and J calls were adopted from that table, with D and trimming inferred from the DNA. The table has 760,000 or so clones, around 96% seen once. The sequencing input was naive CD8+ T cells sorted from blood. The receptor's source is a man under 40 in good health.

CDR3 sequence: CASSVAREETQYF. CDR3 coding DNA: TGTGCCAGCAGCGTAGCTCGGGAAGAGACCCAGTACTTC. The V and J genes are TRBV9 and TRBJ2-5; D is unresolved. Germline lookup yields CDR1 SGDLS and CDR2 YYNGEE. The CDR3 has 13 amino acids. V lost 0 bases and J 3 bases, leaving 6 bases between the germline ends.